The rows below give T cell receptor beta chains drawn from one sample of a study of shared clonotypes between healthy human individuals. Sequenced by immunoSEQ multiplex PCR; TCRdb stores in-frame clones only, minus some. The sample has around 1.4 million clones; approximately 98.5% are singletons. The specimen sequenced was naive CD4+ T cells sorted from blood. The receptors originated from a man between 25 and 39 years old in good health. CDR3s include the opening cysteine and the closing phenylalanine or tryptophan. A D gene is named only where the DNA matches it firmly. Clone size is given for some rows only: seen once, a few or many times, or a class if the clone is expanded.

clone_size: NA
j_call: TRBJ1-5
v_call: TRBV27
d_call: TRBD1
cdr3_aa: CASSHILGQDPFGNQPQHF
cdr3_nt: TGTGCCAGCAGTCACATCCTGGGACAGGATCCCTTTGGCAATCAGCCCCAGCATTTT

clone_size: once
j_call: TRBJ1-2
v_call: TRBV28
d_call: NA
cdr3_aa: CASSGGQPYGYTF
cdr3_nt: TGTGCCAGCAGTGGAGGACAGCCCTATGGCTACACCTTC

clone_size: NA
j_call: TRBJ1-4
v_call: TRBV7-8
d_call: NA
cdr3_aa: CASSTRGFEKLFF
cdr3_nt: TGTGCCAGCAGCACGAGGGGATTCGAAAAACTGTTTTTT

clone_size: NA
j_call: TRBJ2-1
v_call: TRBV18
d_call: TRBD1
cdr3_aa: CASSTLGQGGTIHNEQFF
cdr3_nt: TGTGCCAGCTCAACCCTGGGACAGGGAGGGACTATTCACAATGAGCAGTTCTTC

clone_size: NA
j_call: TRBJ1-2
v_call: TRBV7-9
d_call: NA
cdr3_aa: CASSYDSYKGYTF
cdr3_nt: TGTGCCAGCAGCTACGACAGCTATAAGGGCTACACCTTC

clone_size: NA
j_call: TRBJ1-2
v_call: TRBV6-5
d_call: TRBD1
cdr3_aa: CASCRGPDYGYTF
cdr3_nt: TGTGCCAGCTGTAGGGGGCCAGATTATGGCTACACCTTC

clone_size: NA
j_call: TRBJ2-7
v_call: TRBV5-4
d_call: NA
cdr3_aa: CASSQRLDHEQYF
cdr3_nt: TGTGCCAGCAGCCAAAGACTAGACCACGAGCAGTACTTC

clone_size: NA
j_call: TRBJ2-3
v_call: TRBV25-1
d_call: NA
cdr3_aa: CASSGAEGSDTQYF
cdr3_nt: TGTGCCAGCAGTGGGGCTGAGGGGTCAGATACGCAGTATTTT

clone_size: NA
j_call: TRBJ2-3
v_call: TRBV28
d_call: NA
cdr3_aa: CASSLSPPQTTDTQYF
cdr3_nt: TGTGCCAGCAGTTTGTCCCCTCCCCAAACTACTGATACGCAGTATTTT

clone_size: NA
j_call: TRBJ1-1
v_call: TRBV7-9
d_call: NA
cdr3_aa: CASSPSGGTEAFF
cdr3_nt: TGTGCCAGCAGCCCTTCCGGCGGCACTGAAGCTTTCTTT

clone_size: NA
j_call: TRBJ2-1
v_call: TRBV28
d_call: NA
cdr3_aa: CASSLLDEQFF
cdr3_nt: TGTGCCAGCAGTTTGCTGGATGAGCAGTTCTTC

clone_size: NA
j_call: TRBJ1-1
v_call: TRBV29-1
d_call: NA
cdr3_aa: CSVALQGRNTEAFF
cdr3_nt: TGCAGCGTCGCGTTACAGGGTAGGAACACTGAAGCTTTCTTT

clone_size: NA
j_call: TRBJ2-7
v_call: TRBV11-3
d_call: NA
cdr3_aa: CASSLGSTEQYF
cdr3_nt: TGTGCCAGCAGCTTAGGATCGACAGAGCAGTACTTC

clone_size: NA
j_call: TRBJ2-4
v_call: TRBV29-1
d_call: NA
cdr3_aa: CSVSLLAKNIQYF
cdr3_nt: TGCAGCGTTTCTTTACTAGCCAAAAACATTCAGTACTTC

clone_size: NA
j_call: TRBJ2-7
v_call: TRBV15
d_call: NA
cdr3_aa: CATSRDRGSYEQYF
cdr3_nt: TGTGCCACCAGCAGAGATAGAGGGTCCTACGAGCAGTACTTC

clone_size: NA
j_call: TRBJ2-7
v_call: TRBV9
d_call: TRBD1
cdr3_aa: CASSDDRGLNEQYF
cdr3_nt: TGTGCCAGCAGCGATGACAGGGGTCTGAACGAGCAGTACTTC

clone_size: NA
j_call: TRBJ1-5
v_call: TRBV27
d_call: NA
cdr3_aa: CASSLYSGQPQHF
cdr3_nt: TGTGCCAGCAGTTTATATAGTGGTCAGCCCCAGCATTTT

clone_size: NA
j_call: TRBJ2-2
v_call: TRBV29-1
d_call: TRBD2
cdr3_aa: CSIDRGAGELFF
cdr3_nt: TGCAGCATTGACCGGGGGGCCGGGGAGCTGTTTTTT

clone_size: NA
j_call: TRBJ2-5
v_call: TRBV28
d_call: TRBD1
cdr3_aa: CASRGTAVLKTQYF
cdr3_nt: TGTGCCAGCAGGGGGACAGCCGTCTTAAAGACCCAGTACTTC

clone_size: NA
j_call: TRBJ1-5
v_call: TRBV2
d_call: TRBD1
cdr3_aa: CASSAMGQGSQPQHF
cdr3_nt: TGTGCCAGCAGTGCAATGGGACAGGGAAGTCAGCCCCAGCATTTT

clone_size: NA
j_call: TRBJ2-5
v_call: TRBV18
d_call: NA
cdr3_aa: CASSPLPVPQETQYF
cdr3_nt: TGTGCCAGCTCACCACTTCCGGTTCCCCAAGAGACCCAGTACTTC

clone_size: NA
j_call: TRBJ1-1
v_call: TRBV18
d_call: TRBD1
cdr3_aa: CASSQQPGQSMNTEAFF
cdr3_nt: TGTGCCAGCTCCCAACAGCCGGGACAGAGCATGAACACTGAAGCTTTCTTT

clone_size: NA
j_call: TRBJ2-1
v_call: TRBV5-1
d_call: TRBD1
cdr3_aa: CASSPGTENEQFF
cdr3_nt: TGCGCCAGCAGCCCCGGGACAGAGAATGAGCAGTTCTTC

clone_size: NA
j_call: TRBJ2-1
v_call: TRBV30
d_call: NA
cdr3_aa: CAWSRGGRNEQFF
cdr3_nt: TGTGCCTGGAGTAGAGGGGGTCGTAATGAGCAGTTCTTC

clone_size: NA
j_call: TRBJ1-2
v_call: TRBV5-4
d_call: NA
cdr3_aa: CASSLDLISDYGYTF
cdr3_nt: TGTGCCAGCAGCTTGGACTTGATCAGCGACTATGGCTACACCTTC

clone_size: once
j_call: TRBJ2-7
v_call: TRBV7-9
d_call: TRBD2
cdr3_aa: CASSLMIAGIYEQYF
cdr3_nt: TGTGCCAGCAGCTTAATGATAGCGGGTATCTACGAGCAGTACTTC

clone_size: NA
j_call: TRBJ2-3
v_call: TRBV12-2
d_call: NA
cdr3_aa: CASRLVREREGDTQYF
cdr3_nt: TGTGCAAGTCGCTTAGTAAGGGAGCGGGAGGGAGATACGCAGTATTTT

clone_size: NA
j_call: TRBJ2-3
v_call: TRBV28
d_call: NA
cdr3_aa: CASSSQGLYTDTQYF
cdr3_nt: TGTGCCAGCAGTTCCCAGGGTTTATACACAGATACGCAGTATTTT

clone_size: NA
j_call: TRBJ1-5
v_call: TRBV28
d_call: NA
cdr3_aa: CASSLFPSWASNQPQHF
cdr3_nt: TGTGCCAGCAGTTTATTCCCTAGTTGGGCGAGCAATCAGCCCCAGCATTTT

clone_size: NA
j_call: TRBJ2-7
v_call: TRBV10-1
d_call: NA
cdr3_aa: CASRPTKGRTYYEQYF
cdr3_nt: TGCGCCAGCAGGCCCACAAAAGGCAGGACTTACTACGAGCAGTACTTC

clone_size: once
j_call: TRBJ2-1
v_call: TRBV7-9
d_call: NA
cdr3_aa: CASSLVPVIPPHEQFF
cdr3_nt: TGTGCCAGCAGCTTAGTACCCGTGATCCCCCCCCATGAGCAGTTCTTC

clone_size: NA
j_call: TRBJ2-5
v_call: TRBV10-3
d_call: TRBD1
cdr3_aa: CAISDPKTGEETQYF
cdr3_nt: TGTGCCATCAGTGATCCCAAAACAGGGGAAGAGACCCAGTACTTC

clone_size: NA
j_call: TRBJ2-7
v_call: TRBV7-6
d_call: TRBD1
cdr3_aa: CASSPSGTGGDEQYF
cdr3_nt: TGTGCCAGCAGCCCTTCCGGGACAGGGGGCGACGAGCAGTACTTC

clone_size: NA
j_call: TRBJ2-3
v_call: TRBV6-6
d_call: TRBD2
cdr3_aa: CASSLGGVVDTQYF
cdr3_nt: TGTGCCAGCAGTCTTGGGGGGGTGGTGGATACGCAGTATTTT

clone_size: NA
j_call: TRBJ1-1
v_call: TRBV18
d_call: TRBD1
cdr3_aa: CASSPPGTGGAFF
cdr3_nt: TGTGCCAGCTCACCTCCCGGGACAGGGGGAGCTTTCTTT

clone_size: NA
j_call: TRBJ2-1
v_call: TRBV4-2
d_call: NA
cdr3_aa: CASSQDSGASREQFF
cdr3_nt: TGTGCCAGCAGCCAAGATAGCGGCGCCTCCCGGGAGCAGTTCTTC

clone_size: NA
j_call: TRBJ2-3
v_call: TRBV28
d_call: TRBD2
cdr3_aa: CASSFPGLGSGYF
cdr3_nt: TGTGCCAGCAGTTTCCCCGGACTAGGCTCGGGGTATTTT

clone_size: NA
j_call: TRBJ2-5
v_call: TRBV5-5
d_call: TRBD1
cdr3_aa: CASSLEAGGEVTQYF
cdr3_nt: TGTGCCAGCAGCTTGGAGGCAGGGGGCGAGGTGACCCAGTACTTC

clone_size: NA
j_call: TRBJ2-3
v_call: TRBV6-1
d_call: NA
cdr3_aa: CASSESLPSTDTQYF
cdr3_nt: TGTGCCAGCAGTGAAAGTCTTCCCAGCACAGATACGCAGTATTTT

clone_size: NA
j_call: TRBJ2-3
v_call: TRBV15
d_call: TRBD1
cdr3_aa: CATSATGARGSTDTQYF
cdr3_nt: TGTGCCACCAGCGCGACAGGGGCGAGGGGTAGCACAGATACGCAGTATTTT

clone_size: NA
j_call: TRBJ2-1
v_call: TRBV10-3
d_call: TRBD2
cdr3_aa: CAITADPTSGRPNEQFF
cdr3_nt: TGTGCCATCACAGCCGACCCGACTAGCGGGAGGCCCAATGAGCAGTTCTTC